This T cell receptor (beta chain) is from a study of graft-versus-host responses after intestinal transplantation. On the study more broadly: Each of the recipients got a multivisceral, liver-intestinal, or isolated intestinal transplant. Regarding the study as a whole: Patients who carried graft-donor T cell macrochimerism also had high graft-versus-host to host-versus-graft clonal ratios in their allografts.

About this clone: Its cognate antigen is unknown.

This CDR3 spans 15 amino acids. V was shortened by 4 bases and J by 2 bases, with 12 bases between the two germline ends. The germline gives CDR1 SGHTA, CDR2 FQGNSA. Measured with immunoSEQ multiplex PCR; TCRdb has only the in-frame clones, and not every one. The data hold about 97,000 clones, with 91% observed a single time. The material was unstimulated CD4+ T cells sorted from spleen or lymph node cells, obtained before transplant. The TCR originated in a human donor who was the organ donor for an intestinal transplant. This chain connects TRBV7-2 to TRBJ2-1; tentative D call: TRBD1 (6 bases). The CDR3 nucleotides are TGTGCCAGCAGCTCTGGGGGCCGAACCTACAATGAGCAGTTCTTC. Protein product: CASSSGGRTYNEQFF.